The 18 T cell receptor beta chains given below trace back to one sample, sequenced in a study of radiotherapy plus CTLA-4 blockade in lung cancer. TCRdb's table, derived via immunoSEQ multiplex PCR, lists solely in-frame clones and lacks some. This table has around 45,000 clones, roughly 67% appearing once. The sequenced sample was peripheral blood, obtained from a patient treated with radiotherapy plus ipilimumab. All receptors derive from a human donor with non-small cell lung cancer who had a partial response to radiotherapy plus ipilimumab.

A few counts support this clone. The DNA for the CDR3 is TGTGCCATCAGTGAGATCGCTAGCGGGAGGGACTACGAGCAGTACTTC. Translation gives CAISEIASGRDYEQYF. V gene TRBV10-3 combines with J gene TRBJ2-7, with TRBD2 matching over 12 bases. Germline CDR1 is ENHRY and CDR2 is SYGVKD. The trim removed 2 bases at V and 3 bases at J, leaving 5 bases unmatched. The CDR3 length is 16 residues.

The V call is TRBV7-3, the J call TRBJ1-4; D not resolved. This CDR3 spans 13 amino acids. Germline V gives CDR1 SGHTA, CDR2 FQGTGA. Trimming took off 6 bases at V and 8 bases at J, with 13 bases between the two ends. CDR3 DNA sequence: TGTGCCAGCAGTCCCGGAGGGAACGAAAAACTGTTTTTT. Amino acids: CASSPGGNEKLFF.

The J gene is TRBJ1-2, the V gene TRBV9; 8 bases fit TRBD1. The CDR3 contains 15 residues. The V segment lost 4 bases and the J segment 2 bases; nucleotides outside the gene matches: 7. Germline V lookup: CDR1 SGDLS, CDR2 YYNGEE. CDR3 loop: CASSPNYRGNYGYTF. The CDR3 region has the DNA TGTGCCAGCAGCCCGAATTACAGGGGGAACTATGGCTACACCTTC.

In this sample, this clone turned up a few times. This sequence joins TRBV29-1 and TRBJ2-3; D is possibly TRBD1 (7 bases). The CDR3 sequence is 18 residues long. Germline V gene data show CDR1 as SQVTM and CDR2 as ANQGSEA. V was pared by 5 bases and J by 2 bases, with 26 bases between. This chain's CDR3 is CSVRGGSTGARATDTQYF. The CDR3 bases are TGCAGCGTTCGGGGAGGCAGTACAGGGGCACGGGCCACAGATACGCAGTATTTT.

The count of this clone is one. The rearrangement uses TRBV7-2 and TRBJ2-3; 9 bases map to TRBD1. Germline CDR1 reads SGHTA; CDR2 reads FQGNSA. V gave up 5 bases and J gave up 2 bases; unmatched junction bases: 11. This CDR3 contains 17 residues. The CDR3 DNA reads TGTGCCAGCAGCCTTGGGACAGGGCGGCGGTTCACAGATACGCAGTATTTT. The encoded protein is CASSLGTGRRFTDTQYF.

This clone was observed a few times. The chain has TRBV10-3 and TRBJ1-4, with 10 bases identical to TRBD1. Germline V gives CDR1 ENHRY, CDR2 SYGVKD. V shed 10 bases, J shed 8 bases, and the junction held 7 bases outside the gene matches. The CDR3 has 13 amino acids. In nucleotides, the CDR3 is TGTGCCACGGCCGGGACAGGGGTGGAAAAACTGTTTTTT. This codes for CATAGTGVEKLFF.

This rearrangement joins TRBV6-5 to TRBJ2-7; D may be TRBD1 (6 bases). CDR3 size: 15 residues. Per the germline V gene, CDR1 is MNHEY and CDR2 is SVGAGI. V was trimmed by 6 bases and J by 6 bases, leaving 21 bases between them. The CDR3, as DNA: TGTGCCAGCAGCCTCTCTTGGGGGCGTAAGTCCGAGCAGTACTTC. Protein sequence: CASSLSWGRKSEQYF.

The V call is TRBV4-3, the J call TRBJ1-6; 8 positions match TRBD1. This CDR3 region has 14 residues. V lost 1 base and J lost 14; bases outside the gene matches: 7. Germline CDR1 reads LGHNA; CDR2 reads YSLEER. CDR3 protein: CASSQADRGYTLHF. The CDR3 region has the DNA TGCGCCAGCAGCCAAGCCGACAGGGGATACACCCTCCACTTT.

The chain combines TRBV19 with TRBJ1-2; D unclear. This CDR3 comprises 16 residues. Germline lookup yields CDR1 LNHDA and CDR2 SQIVND (reference sequence). V lost 2 bases and J 8 bases, leaving 21 bases between the germline ends. CDR3 region: CASSISPGDGARGYTF. The CDR3 DNA sequence: TGTGCCAGTAGTATAAGTCCGGGAGACGGCGCCCGGGGCTACACCTTC.

This clone showed up many times. This rearrangement joins TRBV6-1 to TRBJ1-5, with D uncertain. The germline V gene encodes CDR1 MNHNS and CDR2 SASEGT. Trimming removed 6 bases from V and 0 bases from J, with 6 bases in between. The CDR3 totals 13 residues. For the CDR3, the DNA is TGTGCCAGCAGCCTTAATAGCAATCAGCCCCAGCATTTT. Translated, it gives CASSLNSNQPQHF.

This chain joins TRBV27 and TRBJ2-7, with 9 bases lining up with TRBD1. Germline CDR1 reads MNHEY; CDR2 reads SMNVEV (reference sequence). The trim removed 2 bases at V and 2 bases at J, leaving 7 bases unmatched. This CDR3 spans 16 amino acids. The CDR3 protein is CASSLLSGTGTYEQYF. The CDR3 DNA follows: TGTGCCAGCAGTTTACTTTCCGGGACAGGGACCTACGAGCAGTACTTC.

The CDR3 is CASSKGWASAHNEQFF. The CDR3, as DNA: TGTGCCAGTAGTAAGGGGTGGGCTAGCGCTCACAATGAGCAGTTCTTC. This rearrangement joins TRBV19 to TRBJ2-1; tentatively, D is TRBD2 (6 bases). CDR1 is LNHDA and CDR2 is SQIVND in the germline V gene (reference sequence). V gave up 4 bases and J gave up 5 bases, with 18 bases separating them. CDR3 size: 16 residues.

This chain joins TRBV7-8 and TRBJ2-7, with D possibly TRBD2 on 5 matching bases. The CDR3 length is 15 residues. Germline V gene sequence: CDR1 SGHVS, CDR2 FQNEAQ. V gave up 1 base and J gave up 7 bases, with 17 bases separating them. CDR3 residues: CASSLVGDPGEEQYF. The CDR3 DNA reads TGTGCCAGCAGCTTAGTTGGAGATCCCGGGGAAGAGCAGTACTTC.

The gene calls are TRBV30 and TRBJ1-5; 9 nucleotides align to TRBD1. Germline assignment: CDR1 GTSNPN and CDR2 SVGIG (reference sequence). The CDR3 consists of 14 residues. Trimming removed 5 bases from V and 9 bases from J; junction bases left unmatched: 11. CDR3 sequence: CAWGTGPPGGPQHF. Here the CDR3 DNA reads TGTGCCTGGGGGACAGGGCCCCCCGGTGGGCCCCAGCATTTT.

By frequency in the sample, this clone is medium-sized. The V gene is TRBV4-3, the J gene TRBJ1-1; TRBD1 matches 9 bases. Germline assignment: CDR1 LGHNA and CDR2 YSLEER. After removal of 0 bases from V and 4 bases from J, the junction contained 18 bases not matched to a gene. CDR3 size: 20 residues. The CDR3 spells CASSQDYGQGSLFGITEAFF. CDR3 DNA sequence: TGCGCCAGCAGCCAAGATTACGGACAGGGGTCTCTTTTCGGTATCACTGAAGCTTTCTTT.

The chain carries TRBV7-2 and TRBJ2-5, with 8 bases matching TRBD1. The J call may be faulty, since TRBJ2-7 better matches the DNA end. Looked up from germline, CDR1 is SGHTA and CDR2 is FQGNSA. This CDR3 spans 14 amino acids. In nucleotides, the CDR3 is TGTGCCAGCAGCTTATATGGGACAGGCGACGAGCAGTACTTC. It yields the protein CASSLYGTGDEQYF.

V gene TRBV5-4 combines with J gene TRBJ2-7; 7 nucleotides match TRBD1. Per the germline V gene, CDR1 is SGHNT and CDR2 is YYREEE (reference sequence). V trimming: 2 bases; J trimming: 2 bases; junction bases outside the gene matches: 4. The CDR3 has 14 residues. The chain's CDR3 is CASSLGDRAYEQYF. As DNA, the CDR3 is TGTGCCAGCAGCTTAGGGGACAGAGCCTACGAGCAGTACTTC.

This chain connects TRBV27 to TRBJ2-3; tentatively, D is TRBD1 (6 bases). With 5 bases removed from V and 0 bases from J, the gap between germline ends came to 12 bases. Per germline, CDR1 MNHEY and CDR2 SMNVEV (reference sequence). The CDR3 has 15 amino acids. The CDR3 DNA sequence: TGTGCCAGCAGTCCCACAGGGAGAAGCACAGATACGCAGTATTTT. Translated, it gives CASSPTGRSTDTQYF.